The clone carrying this T cell receptor (beta chain) turned up a few times. Primed by a sample-barcoded 5' primer and a J-beta primer mix, a second PCR proceeded for about 7 to 11 cycles. One entry per CDR3 protein, called by TCRdb with MiXCR from the 5' RACE reads. Of 450,000 to 700,000 distinct CDR3 sequences in the sample, roughly 29% are singletons; the top ten hold about 18%. The data are from a study of blood T cells in healthy people across ages. The sequencing input was blood. This TCR was sampled from a woman between 65 and 79 years old in good health.

Here the CDR3 reads CASSKSTEETQYF. Here the CDR3 DNA reads TGTGCCAGCAGCAAATCGACGGAAGAGACCCAGTACTTC. V usage is TRBV2 and J usage is TRBJ2-5; D gene uncertain. This CDR3 has 13 residues. Trimming removed 6 bases from V and 3 bases from J, with 11 bases in between. CDR1 and CDR2 from the germline V gene are SNHLY and FYNNEI.